Below, 15 T cell receptor beta chains from the same sample are listed, as sequenced in a study of read filtering for tumor transcriptome and immune sequencing. From roughly 390 ng of RNA, a library with molecular barcoded alpha/delta and beta/gamma adaptors was made. Each CDR3 protein gets one entry after TCRdb re-called the reads with MiXCR. Seen here are 39,000 or so distinct CDR3 sequences, approximately 15% observed once, and the top ten hold less than 7%. Material for sequencing was a population of CD138-negative cells sorted from bone marrow. The origin of the receptors is a donor at least 40 years old with multiple myeloma.

The sample holds many counts of this clonotype. V gene TRBV5-6 combines with J gene TRBJ2-1, with 9 bases identical to TRBD2. V was pared by 0 bases and J by 10 bases, with 11 bases of the junction left unmatched. The CDR3 is 16 amino acids. Germline CDR1 and CDR2: SGHDT and YYEEEE. The CDR3 region has the DNA TGTGCCAGCAGCTTGGTAGCGCGGGAGGGCTTTCGAGAGCAGTTCTTC. Its protein product is CASSLVAREGFREQFF. Supplemented by reference TRBV5-6 and TRBJ2-1, the full variable domain reads DAGVTQSPTHLIKTRGQQVTLRCSPKSGHDTVSWYQQALGQGPQFIFQYYEEEERQRGNFPDRFSGHQFPNYSSELNVNALLLGDSALYLCASSLVAREGFREQFFGPGTRLTVL.

A remark on this clonotype: An end of the junction differs from the germline gene, which may be a read error. This chain uses TRBV7-9 with TRBJ2-1; 9 bases fit TRBD1. The CDR3 is made up of 20 amino acids. Looked up from germline, CDR1 is SEHNR and CDR2 is FQNEAQ (reference sequence). The CDR3 region has the DNA TGTGCCAGCAGCCTACCCCGGGACAGGGAACGAGCGGGGAGCTACAAGGAGCAGTTCTTC. The encoded protein is CASSLPRDRERAGSYKEQFF.

This clonotype was detected many times. The chain recombines TRBV20-1 with TRBJ2-2; possibly TRBD2 for D (5 bases). CDR1 DFQATT and CDR2 SNEGSKA come from the germline V gene (reference sequence). Trimming stripped 3 bases from V and 6 bases from J, with 17 bases between. This CDR3 comprises 15 residues. The CDR3 spells CSASEGTPGAGELFF. CDR3 DNA sequence: TGCAGTGCTAGTGAAGGAACACCCGGGGCCGGGGAGCTGTTTTTT.

Ten or more counts support this clonotype. The CDR3 loop is CSVEGRVGTEAFF. The CDR3 region has the DNA TGCAGCGTGGAGGGCAGGGTGGGTACTGAAGCTTTCTTT. The chain combines TRBV29-1 with TRBJ1-1; possibly TRBD1 for D (5 bases). CDR1 and CDR2 (germline): SQVTM, ANQGSEA. The CDR3 is made up of 13 amino acids. V was pared by 6 bases and J by 5 bases, with 16 bases between.

This clonotype was seen ten or more times. V gene TRBV3-1 combines with J gene TRBJ1-4, with D perhaps matching TRBD1 (6 bases). The germline CDR1 and CDR2 sequences are LGHDT and YNNKEL (reference sequence). The V end was cut by 3 bases, the J end by 5 bases, with 10 bases between. The CDR3 spans 14 residues. CDR3 in amino acids: CASSQGTLNEKLFF. The CDR3 DNA follows: TGTGCCAGCAGCCAGGGGACACTAAATGAAAAACTGTTTTTT.

This clonotype showed up many times. The gene calls are TRBV5-4 and TRBJ1-2; TRBD1 matches 7 bases. The length of the CDR3 is 19 residues. Germline trimming cut 4 bases from V and 1 base from J; bases unmatched to any gene: 19. The germline gives CDR1 SGHNT, CDR2 YYREEE (reference sequence). The CDR3 sequence is CASSRRDSRTFAFNYGYTF. CDR3 nucleotide sequence: TGTGCCAGCAGCCGGCGGGACAGCCGAACATTTGCATTTAACTATGGCTACACCTTC.

The sample holds many counts of this clonotype. This rearrangement joins TRBV13 to TRBJ2-1, with D possibly matching TRBD1 (6 bases). CDR3 length: 14 residues. The germline gives CDR1 PRHDT, CDR2 FYEKMQ (reference sequence). Trimming took off 6 bases at V and 10 bases at J, with 19 bases between the two ends. DNA of the CDR3: TGTGCCAGCAGGGGGGCGGAGCGGCGTAAAGAGCAGTTCTTC. This gives the protein CASRGAERRKEQFF. Complete variable domain (other parts from reference TRBV13 and TRBJ2-1): AAGVIQSPRHLIKEKRETATLKCYPIPRHDTVYWYQQGPGQDPQFLISFYEKMQSDKGSIPDRFSAQQFSDYHSELNMSSLELGDSALYFCASRGAERRKEQFFGPGTRLTVL.

Ten or more counts support this clonotype. This chain links TRBV20-1 with TRBJ2-1; 7 bases fit TRBD1. This CDR3 has 13 amino acids. Trimming cost V 8 bases and J 1 base; bases outside gene matches: 5. Looked up from germline, CDR1 is DFQATT and CDR2 is SNEGSKA (reference sequence). In DNA, the CDR3 is TGCAGTACCCCAGGGGGATCCTACAATGAGCAGTTCTTC. Its translation is CSTPGGSYNEQFF.

At least ten counts were recorded for this clonotype. V usage is TRBV11-2 and J usage is TRBJ2-7; 7 bases map to TRBD1. The CDR3 covers 16 residues. V shed 0 bases, J shed 4 bases, and the junction held 9 bases outside the gene matches. In germline, CDR1 is SGHAT, CDR2 FQNNGV. As DNA, the CDR3 is TGTGCCAGCAGCTTAGATGAAACAGGGGTTTTTTACGAGCAGTACTTC. It is translated as CASSLDETGVFYEQYF.

This clonotype was seen at least ten times. The chain carries TRBV7-9 and TRBJ2-7; no clear D gene. V was pared by 7 bases and J by 6 bases, with 19 bases between. Germline V gene data show CDR1 as SEHNR and CDR2 as FQNEAQ (reference sequence). The length of the CDR3 is 14 residues. The CDR3 region has the DNA TGTGCCAGCAACGACCCGGACCAGGACCCCGAGCAGTACTTC. This encodes CASNDPDQDPEQYF.

This clonotype was found many times. This chain connects TRBV23-1 to TRBJ1-6; 8 nucleotides line up with TRBD1. Being an ORF, TRBV23-1 has a function that is uncertain. V trimming: 1 base; J trimming: 7 bases; junction bases outside the gene matches: 12. This CDR3 is 18 amino acids long. The CDR3 protein is CASSQFPDRELINSPLHF. DNA of the CDR3: TGCGCCAGCAGTCAATTCCCGGACAGGGAATTAATAAATTCACCCCTCCACTTT.

About this clonotype: Compared with germline, one end of the junction differs, possibly owing to a read error. The J gene is TRBJ1-1, the V gene TRBV12-3 or TRBV12-4; D might be TRBD1 (6 bases). The CDR3 consists of 16 residues. The CDR3 sequence: CASSLAHAGVNTEAFF. For the CDR3, the DNA is TGTGCCAGCAGTTTAGCGCATGCAGGGGTGAATACTGAAGCTTTCTTT.

This clonotype was seen ten or more times. The chain employs TRBV18 and TRBJ2-6; a possible D gene is TRBD2 (6 bases). The V end lost 3 bases, the J end lost 0 bases, and 12 bases lay between the germline ends. The CDR3 is 17 residues long. The germline V gene encodes CDR1 KGHSH and CDR2 LQKENI. CDR3 nucleotide sequence: TGTGCCAGCTCACCTACACCGACTAGCTCTGGGGCCAACGTCCTGACTTTC. It yields the protein CASSPTPTSSGANVLTF.

This clonotype was seen repeatedly, ten times or more. The chain employs TRBV9 and TRBJ2-1, with D perhaps being TRBD1 or TRBD2 (5 bases each). Trimming took 4 bases from V and 8 from J, leaving 10 bases between them. The CDR3 is 12 residues long. Looked up from germline, CDR1 is SGDLS and CDR2 is YYNGEE. CDR3 region: CASSREGYEQFF. The CDR3 bases are TGTGCCAGCAGCCGTGAGGGGTATGAGCAGTTCTTC. Filled out from reference TRBV9 and TRBJ2-1, the complete variable domain reads DSGVTQTPKHLITATGQRVTLRCSPRSGDLSVYWYQQSLDQGLQFLIQYYNGEERAKGNILERFSAQQFPDLHSELNLSSLELGDSALYFCASSREGYEQFFGPGTRLTVL.

CDR3 sequence reads: CASTGQGTGEQYF. CDR3 in DNA: TGTGCCAGCACAGGACAGGGAACGGGTGAGCAGTACTTC. This rearrangement joins TRBV2 to TRBJ2-7; 8 nucleotides agree with TRBD1. Germline V CDR1 and CDR2: SNHLY, FYNNEI. Trimming at V came to 7 bases and at J to 7 bases, leaving 9 bases not matched to a gene. The CDR3 sequence is 13 residues long.